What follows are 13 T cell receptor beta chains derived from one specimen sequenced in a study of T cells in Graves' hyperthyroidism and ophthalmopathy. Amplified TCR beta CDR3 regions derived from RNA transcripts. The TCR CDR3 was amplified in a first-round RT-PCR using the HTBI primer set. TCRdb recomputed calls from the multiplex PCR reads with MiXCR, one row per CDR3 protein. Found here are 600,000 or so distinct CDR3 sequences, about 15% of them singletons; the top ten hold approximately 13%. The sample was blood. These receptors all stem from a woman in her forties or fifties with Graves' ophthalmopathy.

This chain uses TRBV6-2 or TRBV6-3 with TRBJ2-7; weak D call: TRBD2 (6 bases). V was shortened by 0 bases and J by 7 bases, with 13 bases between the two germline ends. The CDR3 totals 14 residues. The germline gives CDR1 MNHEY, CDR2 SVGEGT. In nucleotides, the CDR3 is TGTGCCAGCAGTTACTCGGGACTTCAAATTGAGCAGTACTTC. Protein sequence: CASSYSGLQIEQYF.

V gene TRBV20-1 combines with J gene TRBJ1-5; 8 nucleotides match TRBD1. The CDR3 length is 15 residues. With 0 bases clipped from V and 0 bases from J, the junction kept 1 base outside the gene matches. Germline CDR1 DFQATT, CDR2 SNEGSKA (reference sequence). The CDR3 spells CSARDDRGSNQPQHF. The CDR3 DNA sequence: TGCAGTGCTAGAGATGACAGGGGTAGCAATCAGCCCCAGCATTTT.

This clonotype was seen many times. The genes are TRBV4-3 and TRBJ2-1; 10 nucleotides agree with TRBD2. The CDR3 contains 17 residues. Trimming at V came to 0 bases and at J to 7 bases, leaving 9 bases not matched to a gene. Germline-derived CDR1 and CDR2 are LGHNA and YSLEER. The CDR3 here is CASSQDLAGAKVNEQFF. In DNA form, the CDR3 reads TGCGCCAGCAGCCAAGATCTAGCGGGAGCCAAGGTGAATGAGCAGTTCTTC.

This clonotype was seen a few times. CDR3 DNA: TGCAGCGGTACTACGACAGGGATCGGCGGGGAGCTGTTTTTT. This translates into CSGTTTGIGGELFF. The chain recombines TRBV29-1 with TRBJ2-2, with 7 bases lining up with TRBD1. CDR1 and CDR2 (germline): SQVTM, ANQGSEA. The CDR3 is made up of 14 amino acids. V was pared by 7 bases and J by 7 bases, with 12 bases of the junction left unmatched.

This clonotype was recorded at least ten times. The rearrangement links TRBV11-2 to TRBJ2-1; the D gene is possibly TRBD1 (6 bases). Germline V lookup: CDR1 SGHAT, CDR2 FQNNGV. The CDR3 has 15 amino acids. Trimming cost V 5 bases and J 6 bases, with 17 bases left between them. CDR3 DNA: TGTGCCAGCAGCCAGGTCCAGGGGATCCGCAATGAGCAGTTCTTC. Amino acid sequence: CASSQVQGIRNEQFF. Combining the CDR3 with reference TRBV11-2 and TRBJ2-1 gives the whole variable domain EAGVAQSPRYKIIEKRQSVAFWCNPISGHATLYWYQQILGQGPKLLIQFQNNGVVDDSQLPKDRFSAERLKGVDSTLKIQPAKLEDSAVYLCASSQVQGIRNEQFFGPGTRLTVL.

The CDR3: CASSEGQSNEKLFF. CDR3 nucleotides: TGTGCCAGCAGTGAAGGACAGAGTAATGAAAAACTGTTTTTT. The chain has TRBV2 and TRBJ1-4, with D possibly TRBD1 on 5 matching bases. The CDR3 is 14 amino acids. V gave up 1 base and J gave up 4 bases, with 7 bases separating them. CDR1 and CDR2 (germline): SNHLY, FYNNEI.

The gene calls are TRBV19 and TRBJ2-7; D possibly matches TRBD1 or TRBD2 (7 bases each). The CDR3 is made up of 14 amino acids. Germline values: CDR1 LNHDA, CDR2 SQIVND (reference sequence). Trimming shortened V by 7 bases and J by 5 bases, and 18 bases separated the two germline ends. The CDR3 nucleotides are TGTGCCAGTACCCCAGGGGGGGGGGCCCACGAGCAGTACTTC. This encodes CASTPGGGAHEQYF.

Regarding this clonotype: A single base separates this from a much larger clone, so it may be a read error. In DNA form, the CDR3 reads TGTGCCAGCAGTAGAAGACCTAGCGGGAGAAGAGATGAGCAGTTCTTC. Protein: CASSRRPSGRRDEQFF. The gene calls are TRBV6-2 or TRBV6-3 and TRBJ2-1; 10 nucleotides align to TRBD2. Trimming took 5 bases from V and 8 from J; bases not matched to a gene: 12. Germline V gene sequence: CDR1 MNHEY, CDR2 SVGEGT. The CDR3 length is 16 residues.

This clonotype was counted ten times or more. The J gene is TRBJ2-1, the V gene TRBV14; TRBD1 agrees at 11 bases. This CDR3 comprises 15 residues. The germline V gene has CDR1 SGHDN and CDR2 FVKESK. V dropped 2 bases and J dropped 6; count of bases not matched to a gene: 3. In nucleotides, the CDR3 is TGTGCCAGCAGCCAATCCGGGACAGGGGGCAATGAGCAGTTCTTC. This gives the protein CASSQSGTGGNEQFF.

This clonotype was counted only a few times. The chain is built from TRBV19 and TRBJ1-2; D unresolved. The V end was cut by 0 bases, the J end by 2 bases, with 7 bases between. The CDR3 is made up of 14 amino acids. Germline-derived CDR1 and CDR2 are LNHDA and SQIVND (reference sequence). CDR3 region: CASSIDVGNYGYTF. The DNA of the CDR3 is TGTGCCAGTAGTATAGACGTCGGAAACTATGGCTACACCTTC.

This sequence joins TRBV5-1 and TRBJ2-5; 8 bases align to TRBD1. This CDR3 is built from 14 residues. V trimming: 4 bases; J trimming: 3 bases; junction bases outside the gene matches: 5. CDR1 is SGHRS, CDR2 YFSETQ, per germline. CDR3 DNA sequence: TGCGCCAGCAGCGTGGGACAGGTGGAAGAGACCCAGTACTTC. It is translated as CASSVGQVEETQYF.

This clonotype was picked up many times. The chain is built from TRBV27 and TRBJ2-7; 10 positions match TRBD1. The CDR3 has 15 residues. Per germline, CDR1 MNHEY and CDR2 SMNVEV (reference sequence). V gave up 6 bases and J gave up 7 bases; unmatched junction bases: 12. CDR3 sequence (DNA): TGTGCCAGCAGCCGGAAATCCGGGACAGGGGTAGAGCAGTACTTC. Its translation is CASSRKSGTGVEQYF.

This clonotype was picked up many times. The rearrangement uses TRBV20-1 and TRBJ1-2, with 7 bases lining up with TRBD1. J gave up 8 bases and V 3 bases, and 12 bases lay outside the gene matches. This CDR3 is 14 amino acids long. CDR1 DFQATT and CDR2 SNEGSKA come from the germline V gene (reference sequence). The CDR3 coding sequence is TGCAGTGCTAGCTCTACAGGGGACTTTGGGGGCTACACCTTC. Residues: CSASSTGDFGGYTF.